These 11 T cell receptor beta chains originate from one sample sequenced in a study of blood T cell repertoires in COVID-19. TCRdb's copy holds only in-frame clones and misses some; the assay was immunoSEQ multiplex PCR. The data contain approximately 300,000 clones, around 90% of them singletons. The sequenced material came from peripheral blood. The receptors stem from a man aged 18 to 29 with active or convalescent COVID-19.

CDR3 nucleotide sequence: TGTGCCAGCAGCAGGACTATGCCGAGCGGGGAGGAGCAGTTCTTC. Its protein product is CASSRTMPSGEEQFF. The V gene is TRBV14, the J gene TRBJ2-1, with TRBD2 identical over 7 bases. The germline V gene encodes CDR1 SGHDN and CDR2 FVKESK. The CDR3 is 15 amino acids. J was trimmed by 10 bases and V by 5 bases; bases with no gene match: 14.

The rearrangement links TRBV28 to TRBJ1-1; 9 positions match TRBD1. The CDR3 sequence is 14 residues long. Germline CDR1 is MDHEN and CDR2 is SYDVKM. With 6 bases clipped from V and 5 bases from J, the junction kept 7 bases outside the gene matches. In DNA, the CDR3 is TGTGCCAGCAGCCCGGGGACAGGGTATACTGAAGCTTTCTTT. This encodes CASSPGTGYTEAFF.

V is TRBV5-5 and J is TRBJ1-1; D may be TRBD1 (6 bases). The length of the CDR3 is 14 residues. The germline V gene has CDR1 SGHKS and CDR2 YYEKEE (reference sequence). Between the trimmed V and J ends, which lost 3 bases and 4 bases, there was a span of 13 bases. The CDR3 reads CASSWGGAGTEAFF. DNA of the CDR3: TGTGCCAGCAGCTGGGGGGGCGCTGGCACTGAAGCTTTCTTT.

Remarks on this clone: The identical CDR3 is also encoded by other nucleotide sequences in the sample. The chain combines TRBV7-2 with TRBJ2-7, with TRBD2 matching 11 bases. The CDR3 loop spans 14 amino acids. In germline, CDR1 is SGHTA, CDR2 FQGNSA. The V gene end was trimmed by 6 bases and the J gene end by 4 bases; junction bases not matched to a gene: 5. CDR3 sequence: CASSSSGGPYEQYF. The DNA for the CDR3 is TGTGCCAGCAGTTCTAGCGGGGGGCCTTACGAGCAGTACTTC. The full variable domain, in which reference TRBV7-2 and TRBJ2-7 provide the parts outside the CDR3, is GAGVSQSPSNKVTEKGKDVELRCDPISGHTALYWYRQSLGQGLEFLIYFQGNSAPDKSGLPSDRFSAERTGGSVSTLTIQRTQQEDSAVYLCASSSSGGPYEQYFGPGTRLTVT.

The CDR3 DNA reads TGTGCCAGCAGGTGGCGGGGCGGTACCGGGGAGCTGTTTTTT. It codes for CASRWRGGTGELFF. This chain joins TRBV2 and TRBJ2-2; perhaps TRBD2 as D (6 bases). The CDR3 spans 14 residues. With 6 bases removed from V and 5 bases from J, the gap between germline ends came to 13 bases. CDR1 and CDR2 from the germline V gene are SNHLY and FYNNEI. The whole variable domain, filled in from reference TRBV2 and TRBJ2-2, reads EPEVTQTPSHQVTQMGQEVILRCVPISNHLYFYWYRQILGQKVEFLVSFYNNEISEKSEIFDDQFSVERPDGSNFTLKIRSTKLEDSAMYFCASRWRGGTGELFFGEGSRLTVL.

This rearrangement joins TRBV6-2 or TRBV6-3 to TRBJ2-5; the match to TRBD2 covers 13 bases. Looked up from germline, CDR1 is MNHEY and CDR2 is SVGEGT. V lost 4 bases, J lost 5 bases, and 7 bases stayed unmatched. The CDR3 totals 16 residues. The CDR3 DNA is TGTGCCAGCAGTTTCGGACTAGCGGGGGTTTGGGAGACCCAGTACTTC. Protein product: CASSFGLAGVWETQYF.

The rearrangement joins TRBV5-1 to TRBJ2-1; tentative D call: TRBD1 (6 bases). The CDR3 consists of 16 residues. CDR1 and CDR2 from the germline V gene are SGHRS and YFSETQ. Trimming left V 0 bases short and J 2 bases short, with 12 bases between. CDR3 region: CASSLAGSGAYNEQFF. CDR3 bases: TGCGCCAGCAGCTTGGCGGGGTCAGGGGCCTACAATGAGCAGTTCTTC.

The V gene is TRBV5-1, the J gene TRBJ1-1; the D gene is possibly TRBD1 (6 bases). In germline, CDR1 is SGHRS, CDR2 YFSETQ. The CDR3 totals 15 residues. The germline V and J ends were trimmed by 4 bases and 5 bases, with 18 bases remaining between them. The CDR3 loop reads CASSTSQGPVTEAFF. The CDR3 region has the DNA TGCGCCAGCAGCACATCACAGGGACCCGTTACTGAAGCTTTCTTT.

This clone was counted only a few times. This chain links TRBV21-1 with TRBJ1-1; the table's D gene call, TRBD1, was not cross checked with the DNA. TRBV21-1 constitutes a pseudogene. This CDR3 has 17 amino acids. DNA for the CDR3: TGTGCCAGCAGCAAAGCTTGTACAGGGGGCGTTTACACTGAAGCTTTCTTT. The encoded protein is CASSKACTGGVYTEAFF.

V is TRBV20-1 and J is TRBJ2-3; perhaps TRBD2 as D (6 bases). The germline V and J ends were trimmed by 3 bases and 1 base, with 17 bases remaining between them. Germline V CDR1 and CDR2: DFQATT, SNEGSKA (reference sequence). CDR3 length equals 16 residues. The CDR3 coding sequence is TGCAGTGCTAGTCGTATACGCGGGGCTGGCACAGATACGCAGTATTTT. Its protein product is CSASRIRGAGTDTQYF.

V gene TRBV7-8 combines with J gene TRBJ2-7; possibly TRBD2 for D (7 bases). CDR1 is SGHVS and CDR2 is FQNEAQ in the germline V gene. The CDR3 consists of 15 residues. The V end was cut by 3 bases, the J end by 4 bases, with 16 bases between. CDR3 residues: CASSFDAGATYEQYF. Written as DNA, the CDR3 is TGTGCCAGCAGCTTTGATGCGGGGGCGACTTACGAGCAGTACTTC.